This TCR beta chain was captured by sequencing in a study of shared clonotypes between healthy human individuals. Germline values: CDR1 MGHRA, CDR2 YSYEKL. V was cut by 4 bases and J by 5 bases, with 20 bases left in between. This CDR3 is 16 amino acids long. None of the donors, who were healthy HIV-negative adults, had recently had acute infections or vaccinations. This clone was detected once. Here immunoSEQ multiplex PCR was the method, and the copy in TCRdb shows in-frame clones only, minus some. The top ten clones hold 34% of a sample with around 690,000 clones, roughly 91% of them seen once. The specimen was memory CD8+ T cells from PBMCs. The subset was: CD45RO+ cells pooled with CCR7-negative TemRA cells. The source is a young man in good health. Some clones in this sample may be carry-over from other donors' samples. This chain joins TRBV4-1 and TRBJ2-5; TRBD1 is a possible D gene (6 bases). Here the CDR3 reads CASSPPPGGGEETQYF. The CDR3, as DNA: TGCGCCAGCAGCCCCCCACCTGGGGGCGGAGAGGAGACCCAGTACTTC.